This T cell receptor beta chain was identified during a study of blood T cell repertoires in COVID-19. Study-level information: Researchers got acute and convalescent COVID-19 samples from the United States, Italy and Spain.

Patients from Seattle were sampled longitudinally, starting during active infection. Original processing notes: Reference gene primers were amplified, and this amplification served to estimate nucleated cell counts. This table comes from immunoSEQ multiplex PCR, and its TCRdb copy is limited to in-frame clones, with some not included. That table furnishes V, J and clone size, whereas the DNA furnished D and trimming. This sample has approximately 350,000 clones; 87% occur once, and the top ten carry over 6%. The V segment lost 1 base and the J segment 5 bases; nucleotides outside the gene matches: 13. This CDR3 comprises 18 residues. CDR1 and CDR2 (germline): SGHVS, FQNEAQ.

The chain links TRBV7-8 to TRBJ2-2; 7 positions match TRBD2. This receptor was identified in a woman aged 50 to 60 with COVID-19, enrolled during active disease. Sequences were obtained from peripheral blood. DNA for the CDR3: TGTGCCAGCAGCTTAGTCGGGGGAGGGAGGGGTCGGACCGGGGAGCTGTTTTTT. Residues: CASSLVGGGRGRTGELFF.